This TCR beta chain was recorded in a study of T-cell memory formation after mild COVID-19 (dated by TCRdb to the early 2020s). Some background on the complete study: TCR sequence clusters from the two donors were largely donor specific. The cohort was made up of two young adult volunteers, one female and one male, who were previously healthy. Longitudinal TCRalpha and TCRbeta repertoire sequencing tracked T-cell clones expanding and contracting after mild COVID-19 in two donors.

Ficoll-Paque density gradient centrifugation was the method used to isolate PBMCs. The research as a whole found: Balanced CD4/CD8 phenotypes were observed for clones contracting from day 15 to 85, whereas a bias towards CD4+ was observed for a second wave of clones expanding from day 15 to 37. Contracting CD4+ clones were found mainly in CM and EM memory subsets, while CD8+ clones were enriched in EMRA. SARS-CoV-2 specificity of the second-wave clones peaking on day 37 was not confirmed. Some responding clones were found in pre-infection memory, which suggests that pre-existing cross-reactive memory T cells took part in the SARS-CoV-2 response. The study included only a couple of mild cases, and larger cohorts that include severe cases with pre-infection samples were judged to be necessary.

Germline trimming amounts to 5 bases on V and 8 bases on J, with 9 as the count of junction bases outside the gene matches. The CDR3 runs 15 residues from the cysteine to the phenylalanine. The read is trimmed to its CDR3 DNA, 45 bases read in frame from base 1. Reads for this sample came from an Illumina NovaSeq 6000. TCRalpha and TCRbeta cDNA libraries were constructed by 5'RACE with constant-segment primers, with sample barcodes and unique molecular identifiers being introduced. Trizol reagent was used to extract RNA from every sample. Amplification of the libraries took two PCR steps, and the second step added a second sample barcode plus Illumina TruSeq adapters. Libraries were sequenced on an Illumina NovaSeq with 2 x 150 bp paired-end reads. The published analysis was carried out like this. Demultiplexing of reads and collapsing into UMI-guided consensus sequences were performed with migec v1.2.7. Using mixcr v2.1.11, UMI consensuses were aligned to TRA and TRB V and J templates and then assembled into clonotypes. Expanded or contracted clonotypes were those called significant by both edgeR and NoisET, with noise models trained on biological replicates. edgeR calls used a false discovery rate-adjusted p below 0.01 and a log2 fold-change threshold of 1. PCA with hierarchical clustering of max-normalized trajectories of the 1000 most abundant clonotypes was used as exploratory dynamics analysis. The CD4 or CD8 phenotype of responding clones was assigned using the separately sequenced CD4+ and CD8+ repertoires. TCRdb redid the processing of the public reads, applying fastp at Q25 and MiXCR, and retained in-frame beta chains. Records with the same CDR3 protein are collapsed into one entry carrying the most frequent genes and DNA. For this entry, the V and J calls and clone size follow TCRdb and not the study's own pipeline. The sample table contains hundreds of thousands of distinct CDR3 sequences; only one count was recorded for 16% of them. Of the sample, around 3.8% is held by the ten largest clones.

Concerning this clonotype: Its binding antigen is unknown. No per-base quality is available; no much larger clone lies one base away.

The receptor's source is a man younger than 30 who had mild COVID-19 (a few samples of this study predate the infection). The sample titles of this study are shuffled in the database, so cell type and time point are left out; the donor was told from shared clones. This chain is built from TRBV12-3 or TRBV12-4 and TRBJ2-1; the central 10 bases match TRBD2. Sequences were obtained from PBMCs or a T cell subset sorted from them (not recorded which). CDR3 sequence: CASSPQAGGRDEQFF. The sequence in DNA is TGTGCCAGCAGTCCCCAAGCGGGGGGGCGGGATGAGCAGTTCTTC.